Listed below are T cell receptor beta chains from one sample, sequenced in a study of OX40 agonist ivuxolimab in advanced cancers. Method: immunoSEQ multiplex PCR; TCRdb's copy keeps in-frame clones and lacks some. The data contain around 94,000 clones, roughly 84% of them singletons. The sequences come from CD4+ or CD8+ T cells sorted from blood, collected in a trial of the OX40 agonist ivuxolimab. The receptors here all came from an adult with an advanced solid tumor such as melanoma, head and neck, liver or kidney cancer. CDR3s include the opening cysteine and the closing phenylalanine or tryptophan. The D gene is left open where the match is weak. Size is omitted from some rows. Given values are once, few, many or a class for expanded clones.

clone_size	j_call	d_call	v_call	cdr3_aa	cdr3_nt
once	TRBJ2-1	TRBD2	TRBV11-3	CASSLGGTVDNEQFF	TGTGCCAGCAGCTTGGGGGGGACCGTTGACAATGAGCAGTTCTTC
.	TRBJ1-5	TRBD1	TRBV6-5	CASTSYRGSGQPQHF	TGTGCCAGCACCTCCTACAGGGGTTCTGGGCAGCCCCAGCATTTT
.	TRBJ2-2	.	TRBV11-2	CASSKAGSPTTGELFF	TGTGCCAGCAGCAAAGCAGGGAGTCCCACCACCGGGGAGCTGTTTTTT
.	TRBJ2-5	TRBD1	TRBV19	CASSIVGTGSGETQYF	TGTGCCAGTAGTATAGTCGGGACAGGGTCCGGAGAGACCCAGTACTTC
.	TRBJ1-2	.	TRBV19	CASSRNYGYTF	TGTGCCAGTAGCCGGAACTATGGCTACACCTTC
.	TRBJ2-7	TRBD2	TRBV5-4	CASSLAGRGGSGEQYF	TGTGCCAGCAGCTTGGCCGGGCGGGGGGGCTCGGGTGAGCAGTACTTC
.	TRBJ1-4	.	TRBV7-9	CASSQSGQGGEKLFF	TGTGCCAGCAGTCAATCGGGGCAGGGTGGCGAAAAACTGTTTTTT
once	TRBJ2-2	TRBD1	TRBV7-3	CASSPGQGAGELFF	TGTGCCAGCAGTCCGGGACAGGGGGCCGGGGAGCTGTTTTTT
.	TRBJ2-5	TRBD1	TRBV5-4	CASSLGTGTQYF	TGTGCCAGCAGCTTGGGGACAGGGACCCAGTACTTC
.	TRBJ1-1	.	TRBV5-5	CASSLAVAVTEAFF	TGTGCCAGCAGCTTGGCTGTTGCAGTCACTGAAGCTTTCTTT
.	TRBJ2-1	.	TRBV7-9	CASSLSNRINEQFF	TGTGCCAGCAGCTTAAGCAATAGAATCAATGAGCAGTTCTTC
few	TRBJ2-7	.	TRBV7-2	CASSPPSPYEQYF	TGTGCCAGCAGCCCCCCCTCACCCTACGAGCAGTACTTC
once	TRBJ2-5	TRBD2	TRBV5-4	CASSGTGTTIETQYF	TGTGCCAGCAGCGGTACCGGGACTACTATCGAGACCCAGTACTTC
.	TRBJ2-1	.	TRBV9	CASSVDPTGEQFF	TGTGCCAGCAGCGTAGACCCCACAGGTGAGCAGTTCTTC
once	TRBJ1-1	.	TRBV30	CASSNEGRETEAFF	TGTGCCTCATCTAACGAGGGGCGCGAGACTGAAGCTTTCTTT
.	TRBJ2-7	.	TRBV27	CASSYKVGSPYEQYF	TGTGCCAGCAGTTATAAAGTGGGCAGCCCATACGAGCAGTACTTC
.	TRBJ1-5	.	TRBV6-5	CASSTQGFSNQPQHF	TGTGCCAGCAGTACCCAGGGATTTAGCAATCAGCCCCAGCATTTT
.	TRBJ1-2	.	TRBV27	CASSHLSGTFNYGYTF	TGTGCCAGCAGCCACCTCTCCGGGACATTTAACTATGGCTACACCTTC
.	TRBJ1-6	.	TRBV10-3	CAISASGTVDSPLHF	TGTGCCATCAGTGCATCCGGGACGGTCGACTCACCCCTCCACTTT
.	TRBJ1-2	.	TRBV7-2	CASSLASSGYGYTF	TGTGCCAGCAGCTTAGCTTCGTCGGGGTATGGCTACACCTTC
.	TRBJ2-1	TRBD1	TRBV15	CATSRDRQTGNNEQFF	TGTGCCACCAGCAGAGATCGGCAGACAGGGAACAATGAGCAGTTCTTC
.	TRBJ1-2	TRBD1	TRBV6-1	CASTEGQGAYGYTF	TGTGCCAGCACAGAAGGACAGGGGGCCTATGGCTACACCTTC
.	TRBJ1-2	.	TRBV6-4	CASSDQRGSPYTF	TGTGCCAGCAGTGACCAAAGGGGCAGTCCTTACACCTTC
once	TRBJ1-1	TRBD1	TRBV27	CASSSGQGRNTEAFF	TGTGCCAGCAGTTCCGGACAGGGGAGGAACACTGAAGCTTTCTTT
once	TRBJ2-7	TRBD2	TRBV7-2	CASSARGGPYEQYF	TGTGCCAGCAGCGCGCGGGGGGGCCCCTACGAGCAGTACTTC
.	TRBJ2-1	TRBD2	TRBV9	CASSFQAGGLNEQFF	TGTGCCAGCAGCTTCCAAGCGGGGGGCCTCAATGAGCAGTTCTTC
once	TRBJ1-4	.	TRBV5-1	CASSPTPNEKLFF	TGCGCCAGCAGCCCGACGCCGAATGAAAAACTGTTTTTT
.	TRBJ1-1	.	TRBV19	CASSYRGGYTEAFF	TGTGCCAGTAGTTATAGGGGAGGGTACACTGAAGCTTTCTTT
.	TRBJ1-1	TRBD1	TRBV14	CASSQLGQGNTEAFF	TGTGCCAGCAGCCAACTGGGACAGGGGAACACTGAAGCTTTCTTT
.	TRBJ2-3	TRBD1	TRBV29-1	CSVGPTGEDTQYF	TGCAGCGTTGGCCCAACAGGGGAAGATACGCAGTATTTT
.	TRBJ2-7	TRBD1	TRBV5-1	CASSLDGTGRTYEQYF	TGCGCCAGCAGCTTGGACGGGACAGGGAGGACCTACGAGCAGTACTTC
.	TRBJ2-3	.	TRBV4-2	CASTPRGSTSTDTQYF	TGTGCCAGCACCCCCCGGGGCTCCACTAGCACAGATACGCAGTATTTT
.	TRBJ2-2	.	TRBV11-2	CASRRGAGELFF	TGTGCCAGCAGGAGGGGGGCCGGGGAGCTGTTTTTT
.	TRBJ1-3	.	TRBV7-8	CASGQFSSGNTIYF	TGTGCCAGCGGACAGTTCTCCTCTGGAAACACCATATATTTT
.	TRBJ2-3	.	TRBV5-1	CASSLRGSTDTQYF	TGCGCCAGCAGCTTGAGGGGCAGCACAGATACGCAGTATTTT
few	TRBJ1-1	.	TRBV20-1	CSASGGTEAFF	TGCAGTGCCTCTGGGGGCACTGAAGCTTTCTTT
.	TRBJ2-5	TRBD1	TRBV7-6	CASSFPSGTGQETQYF	TGTGCCAGCAGCTTTCCCTCCGGGACAGGGCAAGAGACCCAGTACTTC